This record concerns one T cell receptor (beta chain) sequence. Its antigen is undetermined. This CDR3 spans 11 amino acids. V lost 6 bases and J lost 8, with 10 bases in between. Germline V gene data show CDR1 as SNHLY and CDR2 as FYNNEI. This sample is part of a study of T cell responses to AZD1222 COVID-19 vaccine. The study's findings and limits: Among spike-specific TCRs, nearly half reportedly target unmutated variant regions.

Libraries were prepared by immunoSEQ multiplex PCR; TCRdb keeps only in-frame clonotypes and omits some of them. The sample carries 150,000 or so clones, about 89% recorded once. The sample consisted of peripheral blood, taken on day 0 of AZD1222 vaccination. This chain links TRBV2 with TRBJ1-2; D remains unclear. The sequence was collected from an adult in good health. The CDR3 reads CASRYLVGYTF. For the CDR3, the DNA is TGTGCCAGCAGATATCTAGTCGGCTACACCTTC.